This TCR beta chain originates from a study of T cell repertoires in cytomegalovirus infection. On the study more broadly: It was recently identified HLA-C-restricted and well-studied HLA-B-restricted CMV epitopes that the study used.

TCRdb re-analysed the reads in MiXCR, keeping a single row per CDR3 protein. The data show about 330,000 distinct CDR3 sequences, with roughly 34% seen just once and around an eighth held by the top ten. Germline trimming cut 5 bases from V and 2 bases from J; bases unmatched to any gene: 3. This CDR3 contains 14 residues. The sample holds a few counts of this clonotype. The antigen is undetermined. Regarding the study as a whole: There were HLA-C-restricted CMV-specific TCR beta clonotypes dominating the ex vivo response.

This TCR was sampled from a human donor in good health (CMV status not recorded). Some clones in this sample may be carry-over from other donors' samples. The sequenced sample was cultured PBMCs, obtained from culture after CMV antigen stimulation. The J gene is TRBJ2-1, the V gene TRBV12-3 or TRBV12-4, with 7 bases aligning to TRBD2. The CDR3 protein is CASSREAAYNEQFF. CDR3 bases: TGTGCCAGCAGTCGGGAGGCCGCCTACAATGAGCAGTTCTTC.